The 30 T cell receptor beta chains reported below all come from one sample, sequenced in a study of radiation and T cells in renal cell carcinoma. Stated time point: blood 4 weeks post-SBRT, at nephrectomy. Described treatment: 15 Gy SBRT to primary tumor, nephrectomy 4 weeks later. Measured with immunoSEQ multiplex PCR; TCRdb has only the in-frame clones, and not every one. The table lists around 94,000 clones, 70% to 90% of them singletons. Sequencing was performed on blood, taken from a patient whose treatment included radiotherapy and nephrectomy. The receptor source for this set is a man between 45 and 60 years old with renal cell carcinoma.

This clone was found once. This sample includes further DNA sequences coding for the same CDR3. CDR3 in amino acids: CAWSVAGLNSPLHF. The CDR3, as DNA: TGTGCCTGGAGTGTTGCCGGGCTTAATTCACCCCTCCACTTT. The chain is built from TRBV30 and TRBJ1-6; D unresolved. V lost 0 bases and J 6 bases, leaving 9 bases between the germline ends. This CDR3 has 14 amino acids. Germline CDR1 is GTSNPN and CDR2 is SVGIG (reference sequence).

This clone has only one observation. The CDR3: CASSLTGNVDQPQHF. CDR3 nucleotides: TGCGCCAGCAGCTTGACAGGGAATGTCGATCAGCCCCAGCATTTT. The V call is TRBV5-1, the J call TRBJ1-5, with D tentatively TRBD1 (6 bases). With 1 base removed from V and 5 bases from J, the gap between germline ends came to 13 bases. Germline V gene data show CDR1 as SGHRS and CDR2 as YFSETQ. The CDR3 extends over 15 amino acids.

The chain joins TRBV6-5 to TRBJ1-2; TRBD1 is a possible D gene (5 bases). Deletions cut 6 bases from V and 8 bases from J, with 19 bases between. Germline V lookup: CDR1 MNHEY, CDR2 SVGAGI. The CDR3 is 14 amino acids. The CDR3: CASSLTGRGGGYTF. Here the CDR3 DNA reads TGTGCCAGCAGCCTAACGGGACGAGGAGGAGGCTACACCTTC.

The CDR3 nucleotides read TGTGCCATAGCAGGGGGCTCGGAAGAGACCCAGTACTTC. Translated: CAIAGGSEETQYF. J is TRBJ2-5 and V is TRBV28; 8 bases map to TRBD1. Germline assignment: CDR1 MDHEN and CDR2 SYDVKM. The CDR3 length is 13 residues. V was pared by 10 bases and J by 3 bases, with 7 bases of the junction left unmatched.

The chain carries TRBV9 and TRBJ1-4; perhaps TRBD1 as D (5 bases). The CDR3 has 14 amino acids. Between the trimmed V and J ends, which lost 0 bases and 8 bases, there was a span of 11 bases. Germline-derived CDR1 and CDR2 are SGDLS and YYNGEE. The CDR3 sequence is CASSVGPGIEKLFF. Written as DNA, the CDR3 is TGTGCCAGCAGCGTAGGGCCAGGGATCGAAAAACTGTTTTTT.

The CDR3 coding sequence is TGCGCCAGCAGCCTCTTGGGCGGGGGGGCGGAAGAGACCCAGTACTTC. It encodes CASSLLGGGAEETQYF. The rearrangement joins TRBV4-3 to TRBJ2-5; 9 nucleotides line up with TRBD2. CDR3 length: 16 residues. Trimming removed 4 bases from V and 3 bases from J; junction bases left unmatched: 9. Per the germline V gene, CDR1 is LGHNA and CDR2 is YSLEER.

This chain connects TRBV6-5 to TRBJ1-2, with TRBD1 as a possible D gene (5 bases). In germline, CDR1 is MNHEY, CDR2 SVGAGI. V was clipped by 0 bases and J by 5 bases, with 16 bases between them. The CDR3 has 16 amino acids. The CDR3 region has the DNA TGTGCCAGCAGTTACTCAGGGGACCGTAACCTTTATGGCTACACCTTC. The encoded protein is CASSYSGDRNLYGYTF.

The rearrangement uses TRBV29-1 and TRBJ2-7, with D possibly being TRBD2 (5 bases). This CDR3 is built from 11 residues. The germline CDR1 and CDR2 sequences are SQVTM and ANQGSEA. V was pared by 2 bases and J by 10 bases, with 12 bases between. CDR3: CSVESAGGQYF. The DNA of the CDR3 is TGCAGCGTTGAATCGGCAGGAGGACAGTACTTC.

The CDR3 DNA is TGTGCCAGCAGCATACCGGGACAGGGGCGAGAGACCCAGTACTTC. It encodes CASSIPGQGRETQYF. The chain joins TRBV28 to TRBJ2-5; 10 bases are shared with TRBD1. Losses at the gene ends were 6 bases for V and 4 bases for J; bases not matched to a gene: 8. Per the germline V gene, CDR1 is MDHEN and CDR2 is SYDVKM. This CDR3 spans 15 amino acids.

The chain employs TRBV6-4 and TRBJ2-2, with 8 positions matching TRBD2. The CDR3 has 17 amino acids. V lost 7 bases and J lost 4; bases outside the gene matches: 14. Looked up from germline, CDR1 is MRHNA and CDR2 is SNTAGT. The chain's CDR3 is CASKALADSSGTGELFF. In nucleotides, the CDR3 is TGTGCCAGCAAGGCACTAGCGGACTCGAGTGGCACCGGGGAGCTGTTTTTT.

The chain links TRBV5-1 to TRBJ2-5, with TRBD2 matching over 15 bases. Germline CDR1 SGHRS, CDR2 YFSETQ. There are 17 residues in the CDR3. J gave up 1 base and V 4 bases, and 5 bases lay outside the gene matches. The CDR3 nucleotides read TGCGCCAGCAGCCCCGGGACTAGCGGGGGGATCCAAGAGACCCAGTACTTC. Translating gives CASSPGTSGGIQETQYF. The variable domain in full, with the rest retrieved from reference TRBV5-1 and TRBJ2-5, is KAGVTQTPRYLIKTRGQQVTLSCSPISGHRSVSWYQQTPGQGLQFLFEYFSETQRNKGNFPGRFSGRQFSNSRSEMNVSTLELGDSALYLCASSPGTSGGIQETQYFGPGTRLLVL.

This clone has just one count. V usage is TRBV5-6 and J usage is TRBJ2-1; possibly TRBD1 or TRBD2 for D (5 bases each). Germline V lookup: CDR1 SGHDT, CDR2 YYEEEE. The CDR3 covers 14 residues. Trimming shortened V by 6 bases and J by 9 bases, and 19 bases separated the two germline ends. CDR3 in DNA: TGTGCCAGCACCGTGAGAGGGGCAGGAGGTGAGCAGTTCTTC. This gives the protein CASTVRGAGGEQFF.

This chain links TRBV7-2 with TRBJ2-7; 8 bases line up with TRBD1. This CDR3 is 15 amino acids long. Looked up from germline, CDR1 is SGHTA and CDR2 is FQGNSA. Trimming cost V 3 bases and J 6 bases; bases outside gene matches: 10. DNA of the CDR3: TGTGCCAGCAGCTTTTTCTCCCAGGGGGCTGGCGAGCAGTACTTC. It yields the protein CASSFFSQGAGEQYF.

The CDR3 DNA reads TGTGCCAGCAGTTTGGTCAGGGCGGCCGGGGAGCTGTTTTTT. It translates to CASSLVRAAGELFF. This chain connects TRBV27 to TRBJ2-2; D is possibly TRBD1 (5 bases). Germline CDR1 and CDR2: MNHEY and SMNVEV (reference sequence). Trimming removed 3 bases from V and 6 bases from J, with 11 bases in between. There are 14 residues in the CDR3.

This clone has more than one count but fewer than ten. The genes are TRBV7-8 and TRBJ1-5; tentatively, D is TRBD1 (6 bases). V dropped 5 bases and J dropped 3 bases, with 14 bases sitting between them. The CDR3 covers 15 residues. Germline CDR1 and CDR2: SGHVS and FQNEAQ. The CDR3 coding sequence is TGTGCCAGCAGCATATCACAGGGAGTCAATCAGCCCCAGCATTTT. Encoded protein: CASSISQGVNQPQHF.

The CDR3 DNA reads as TGTGCCAGCCTCCCCAGGGCCGGCTATGGCTACACCTTC. The encoded protein is CASLPRAGYGYTF. The chain joins TRBV5-6 to TRBJ1-2, with D possibly TRBD1 on 5 matching bases. Deletions cut 7 bases from V and 4 bases from J, with 14 bases between. Germline CDR1 and CDR2: SGHDT and YYEEEE. The length of the CDR3 is 13 residues.

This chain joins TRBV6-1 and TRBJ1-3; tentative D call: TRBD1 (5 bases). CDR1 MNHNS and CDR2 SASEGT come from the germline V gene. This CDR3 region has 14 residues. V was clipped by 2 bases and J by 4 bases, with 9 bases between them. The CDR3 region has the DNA TGTGCCAGCAGTGAACGGGGCTTAGGAAACACCATATATTTT. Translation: CASSERGLGNTIYF.

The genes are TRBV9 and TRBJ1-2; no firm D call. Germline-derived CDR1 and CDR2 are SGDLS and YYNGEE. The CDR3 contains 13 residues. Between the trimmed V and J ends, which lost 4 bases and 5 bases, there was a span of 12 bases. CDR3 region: CASSPRGQYGYTF. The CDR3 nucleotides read TGTGCCAGCAGCCCCAGAGGTCAGTATGGCTACACCTTC.

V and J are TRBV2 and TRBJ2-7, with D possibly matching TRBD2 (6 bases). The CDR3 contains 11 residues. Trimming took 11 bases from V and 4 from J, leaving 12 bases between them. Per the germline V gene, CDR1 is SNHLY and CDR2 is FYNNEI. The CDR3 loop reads CAGGMGYEQYF. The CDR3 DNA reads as TGTGCCGGGGGGATGGGTTACGAGCAGTACTTC.

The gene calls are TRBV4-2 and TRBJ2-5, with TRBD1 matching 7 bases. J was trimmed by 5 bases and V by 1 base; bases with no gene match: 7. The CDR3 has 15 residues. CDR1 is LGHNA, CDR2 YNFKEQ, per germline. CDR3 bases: TGTGCCAGCAGCCAAGTAAAGGGGGCGCGGGAGACCCAGTACTTC. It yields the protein CASSQVKGARETQYF.

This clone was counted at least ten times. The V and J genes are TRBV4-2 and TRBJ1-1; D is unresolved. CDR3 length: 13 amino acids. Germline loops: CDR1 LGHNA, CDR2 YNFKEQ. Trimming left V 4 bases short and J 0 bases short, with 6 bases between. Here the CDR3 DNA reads TGTGCCAGCAGCCCCAGACTGAACACTGAAGCTTTCTTT. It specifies CASSPRLNTEAFF.

CDR3 coding DNA: TGTGCCAGCAGCCAAGAAAGATCCTATGGACTAGCGGGCCGGGCATCGGCGCAGTATTTT. This codes for CASSQERSYGLAGRASAQYF. The V and J genes are TRBV4-2 and TRBJ2-3; 11 bases are shared with TRBD2. The CDR3 runs to 20 residues. The V and J ends lost 0 bases and 10 bases, in that order; junction bases with no gene match: 21. From germline, CDR1 is LGHNA and CDR2 YNFKEQ.

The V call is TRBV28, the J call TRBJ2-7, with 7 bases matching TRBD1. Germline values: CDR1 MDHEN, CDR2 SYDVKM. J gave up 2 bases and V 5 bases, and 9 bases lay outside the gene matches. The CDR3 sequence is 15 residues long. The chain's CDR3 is CASSPLGQATYEQYF. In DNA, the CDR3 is TGTGCCAGCAGTCCTCTAGGACAGGCCACCTACGAGCAGTACTTC.

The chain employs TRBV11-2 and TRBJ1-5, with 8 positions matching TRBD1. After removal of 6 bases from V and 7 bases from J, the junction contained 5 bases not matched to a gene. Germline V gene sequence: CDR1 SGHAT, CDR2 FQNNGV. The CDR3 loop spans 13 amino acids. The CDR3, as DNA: TGTGCCAGCAGTCCACAGGGGGACCAGCCCCAGCATTTT. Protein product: CASSPQGDQPQHF.

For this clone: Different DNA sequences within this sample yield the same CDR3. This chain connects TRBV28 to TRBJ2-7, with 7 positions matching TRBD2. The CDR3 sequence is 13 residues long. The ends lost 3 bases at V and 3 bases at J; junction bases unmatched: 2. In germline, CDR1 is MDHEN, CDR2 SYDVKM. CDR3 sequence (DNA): TGTGCCAGCAGTTTGGGGAGGGACTACGAGCAGTACTTC. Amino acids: CASSLGRDYEQYF.

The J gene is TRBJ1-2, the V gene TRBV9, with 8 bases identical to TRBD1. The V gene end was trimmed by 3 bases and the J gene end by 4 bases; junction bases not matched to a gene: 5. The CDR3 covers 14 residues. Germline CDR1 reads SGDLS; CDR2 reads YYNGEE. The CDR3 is CASSALGQAYGYTF. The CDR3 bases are TGTGCCAGCAGCGCTTTGGGACAGGCCTATGGCTACACCTTC.

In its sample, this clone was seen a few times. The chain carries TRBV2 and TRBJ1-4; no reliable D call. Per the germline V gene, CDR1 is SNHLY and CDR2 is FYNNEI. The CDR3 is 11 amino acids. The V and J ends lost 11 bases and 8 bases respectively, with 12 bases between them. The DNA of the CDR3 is TGTGCCGGGTATTATCGGGAAAAACTGTTTTTT. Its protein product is CAGYYREKLFF.

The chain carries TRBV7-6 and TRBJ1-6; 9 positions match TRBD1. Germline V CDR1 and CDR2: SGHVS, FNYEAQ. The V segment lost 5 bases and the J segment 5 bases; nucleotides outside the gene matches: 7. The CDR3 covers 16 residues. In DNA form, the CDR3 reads TGTGCCAGCAGCCAGAACAGGGGGCGGAATAATTCACCCCTCCACTTT. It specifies CASSQNRGRNNSPLHF.

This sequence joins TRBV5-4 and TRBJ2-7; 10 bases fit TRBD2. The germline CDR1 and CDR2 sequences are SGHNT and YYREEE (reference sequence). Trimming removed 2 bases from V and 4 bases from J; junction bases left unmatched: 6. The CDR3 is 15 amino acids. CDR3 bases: TGTGCCAGCAGCTTCCTAGCGGGAGATCGGTACGAGCAGTACTTC. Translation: CASSFLAGDRYEQYF.

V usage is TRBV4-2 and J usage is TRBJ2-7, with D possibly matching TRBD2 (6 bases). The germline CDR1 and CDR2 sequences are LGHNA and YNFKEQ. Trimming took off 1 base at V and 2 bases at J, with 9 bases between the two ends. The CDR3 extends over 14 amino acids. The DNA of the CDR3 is TGTGCCAGCAGCCAAGTCGGGAGTCCCTACGAGCAGTACTTC. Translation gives CASSQVGSPYEQYF.